The rows below give T cell receptor beta chains drawn from one sample of a study of blood T cell repertoires in COVID-19. TCRdb keeps only in-frame clones here, not all; method: immunoSEQ multiplex PCR. Here the sample spans around 69,000 clones, roughly 84% being singletons. Sequenced input: peripheral blood. Receptor source: a man aged 45-60 years with active COVID-19. Each CDR3 is given with its conserved first and last residue. D genes are given only for firm matches. Clone size is stated in some rows and not others, as once, few, many or a class when expanded.

clone_size j_call d_call v_call cdr3_aa cdr3_nt
. TRBJ1-6 . TRBV6-5 CASSSGTLYNSPLHF TGTGCCAGCAGTTCCGGGACACTTTATAATTCACCCCTCCACTTT
. TRBJ2-6 TRBD1 TRBV5-4 CASSFGGTGAYGANVLTF TGTGCCAGCAGCTTTGGCGGGACAGGGGCTTATGGGGCCAACGTCCTGACTTTC
once TRBJ2-2 . TRBV7-2 CASSLARGTGELFF TGTGCCAGCAGCTTAGCGCGAGGCACCGGGGAGCTGTTTTTT
few TRBJ2-3 . TRBV6-4 CASSPRASEADTQYF TGTGCCAGCAGTCCCCGGGCTAGCGAAGCAGATACGCAGTATTTT
. TRBJ2-1 TRBD1 TRBV2 CASSGETGTEQFF TGTGCCAGCAGTGGAGAGACAGGGACTGAGCAGTTCTTC
. TRBJ1-2 TRBD1 TRBV5-1 CASSSTGVSPSGYTF TGCGCCAGCAGCTCGACAGGGGTCTCCCCGTCCGGCTACACCTTC
. TRBJ1-3 TRBD1 TRBV5-1 CASSFPTGNSGNTIYF TGCGCCAGCAGCTTCCCGACAGGGAACTCTGGAAACACCATATATTTT
. TRBJ1-5 . TRBV5-1 CASSLVGHPSQPQHF TGCGCCAGCAGCTTGGTGGGCCACCCCTCCCAGCCCCAGCATTTT
. TRBJ2-1 TRBD1 TRBV9 CASTPGQGVDNEQFF TGTGCCAGCACCCCGGGACAGGGGGTGGACAATGAGCAGTTCTTC
. TRBJ2-7 TRBD1 TRBV19 CASSIVQGDEQYF TGTGCCAGTAGTATAGTACAGGGGGACGAGCAGTACTTC
. TRBJ1-1 . TRBV5-6 CASSLGPLETEAFF TGTGCCAGCAGCTTGGGACCGCTGGAGACTGAAGCTTTCTTT
few TRBJ2-7 . TRBV3-1/TRBV3-2 CASSPRHGSYEQYF TGTGCCAGCAGCCCCCGACACGGCTCCTACGAGCAGTACTTC
. TRBJ1-2 . TRBV9 CASSRNPDGGGYTF TGTGCCAGCAGCCGTAACCCGGACGGCGGGGGCTACACCTTC
once TRBJ2-2 . TRBV4-1 CASSQASGNTGELFF TGCGCCAGCAGCCAAGCCAGCGGGAACACCGGGGAGCTGTTTTTT
. TRBJ2-1 TRBD1 TRBV29-1 CSVNPGTGVEQFF TGCAGCGTCAATCCCGGGACAGGGGTTGAGCAGTTCTTC
. TRBJ2-1 . TRBV2 CASSRGSYNEQFF TGTGCCAGCAGCAGGGGCTCCTACAATGAGCAGTTCTTC
. TRBJ1-1 . TRBV21-1 CASRGQDRYTEAFF TGTGCCAGCAGGGGACAGGATCGTTACACTGAAGCTTTCTTT
few TRBJ1-2 . TRBV5-4 CASNEGGGRTSYTF TGTGCCAGCAACGAAGGGGGGGGCAGGACAAGCTACACCTTC
. TRBJ2-2 . TRBV5-1 CASSLELANTGELFF TGCGCCAGCAGCTTGGAACTAGCGAACACCGGGGAGCTGTTTTTT
. TRBJ1-3 TRBD1 TRBV10-1 CASSADRQSSGNTIYF TGCGCCAGCAGTGCGGACAGGCAAAGCTCTGGAAACACCATATATTTT
few TRBJ1-1 . TRBV5-6 CASQNEGSTEAFF TGTGCCAGCCAGAACGAGGGTTCGACTGAAGCTTTCTTT
. TRBJ1-2 . TRBV5-4 CASSEEPPRGYTF TGTGCCAGCAGCGAAGAACCCCCGAGGGGCTACACCTTC
. TRBJ2-1 TRBD1 TRBV5-1 CASSFGTGYNEQFF TGCGCCAGCAGCTTCGGGACAGGATACAATGAGCAGTTCTTC
. TRBJ1-4 . TRBV27 CASSLTGPTNEKLFF TGTGCCAGCAGTTTAACGGGTCCAACTAATGAAAAACTGTTTTTT
. TRBJ2-7 TRBD1 TRBV5-1 CASSGGQGGHEQYF TGCGCCAGCAGCGGCGGACAGGGGGGCCACGAGCAGTACTTC
. TRBJ2-7 TRBD2 TRBV6-2/TRBV6-3 CASSTAAGGPLSYEQYF TGTGCCAGCAGTACCGCTGCGGGGGGGCCCCTCTCCTACGAGCAGTACTTC
. TRBJ1-1 TRBD1 TRBV11-2 CASSLGAGGNTEAFF TGTGCCAGCAGCTTAGGGGCAGGGGGGAACACTGAAGCTTTCTTT
. TRBJ2-5 . TRBV30 CAWSGPRRETQYF TGTGCCTGGAGTGGACCCCGGAGGGAGACCCAGTACTTC
. TRBJ2-3 . TRBV2 CASSFLIATDTQYF TGTGCCAGCAGTTTCCTGATAGCCACAGATACGCAGTATTTT
few TRBJ1-5 . TRBV7-8 CASSPRGGNQPQHF TGTGCCAGCAGCCCTCGGGGGGGCAATCAGCCCCAGCATTTT